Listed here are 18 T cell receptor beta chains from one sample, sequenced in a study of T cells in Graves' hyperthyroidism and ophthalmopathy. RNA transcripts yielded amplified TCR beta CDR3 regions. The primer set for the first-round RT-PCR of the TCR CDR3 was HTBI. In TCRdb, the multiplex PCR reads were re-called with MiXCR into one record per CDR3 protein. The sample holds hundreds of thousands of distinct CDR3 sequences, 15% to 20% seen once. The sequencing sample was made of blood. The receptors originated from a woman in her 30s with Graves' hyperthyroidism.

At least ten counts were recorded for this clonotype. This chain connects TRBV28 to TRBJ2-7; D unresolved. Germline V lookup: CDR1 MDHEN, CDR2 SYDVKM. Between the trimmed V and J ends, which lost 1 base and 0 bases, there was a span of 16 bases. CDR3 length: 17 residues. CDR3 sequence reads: CASSLSEIPTISYEQYF. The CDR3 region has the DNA TGTGCCAGCAGTTTATCAGAAATTCCAACAATCTCCTACGAGCAGTACTTC.

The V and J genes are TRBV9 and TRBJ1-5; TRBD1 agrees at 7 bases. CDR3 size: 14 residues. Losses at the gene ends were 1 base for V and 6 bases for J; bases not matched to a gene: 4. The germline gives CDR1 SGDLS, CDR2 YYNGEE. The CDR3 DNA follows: TGTGCCAGCAGCGTAAGGGGGCTGGGTCAGCCCCAGCATTTT. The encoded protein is CASSVRGLGQPQHF.

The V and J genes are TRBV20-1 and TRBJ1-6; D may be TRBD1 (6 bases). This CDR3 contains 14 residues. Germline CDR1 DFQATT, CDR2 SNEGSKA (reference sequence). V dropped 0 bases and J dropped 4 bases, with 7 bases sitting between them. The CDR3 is CSARDRGYNSPLHF. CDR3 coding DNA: TGCAGTGCTAGAGACAGGGGTTATAATTCACCCCTCCACTTT.

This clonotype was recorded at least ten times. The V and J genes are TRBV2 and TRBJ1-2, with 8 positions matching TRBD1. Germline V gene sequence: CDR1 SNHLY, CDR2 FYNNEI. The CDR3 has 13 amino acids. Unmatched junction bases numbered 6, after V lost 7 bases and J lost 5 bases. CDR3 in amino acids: CASTGGSEYGYTF. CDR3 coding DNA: TGTGCCAGCACAGGGGGCTCCGAATATGGCTACACCTTC.

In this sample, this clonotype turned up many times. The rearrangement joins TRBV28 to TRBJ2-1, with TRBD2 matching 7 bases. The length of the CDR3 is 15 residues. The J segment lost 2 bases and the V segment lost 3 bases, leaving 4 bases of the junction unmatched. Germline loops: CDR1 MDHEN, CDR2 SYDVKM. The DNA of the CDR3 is TGTGCCAGCAGTTTTGGGGGAGGGCCCTACAATGAGCAGTTCTTC. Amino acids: CASSFGGGPYNEQFF.

The CDR3: CSARDPRTSGFYEQYF. As DNA, the CDR3 is TGCAGTGCTAGAGACCCCAGGACTAGCGGGTTCTACGAGCAGTACTTC. This chain links TRBV20-1 with TRBJ2-7; 11 bases are shared with TRBD2. V lost 0 bases and J lost 3; bases outside the gene matches: 7. Germline values: CDR1 DFQATT, CDR2 SNEGSKA (reference sequence). This CDR3 is built from 16 residues.

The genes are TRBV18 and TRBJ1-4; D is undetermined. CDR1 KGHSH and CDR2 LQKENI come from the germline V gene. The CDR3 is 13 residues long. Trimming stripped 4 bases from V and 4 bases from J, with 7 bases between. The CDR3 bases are TGTGCCAGCTCACTCAGCATTAATGAAAAACTGTTTTTT. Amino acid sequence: CASSLSINEKLFF.

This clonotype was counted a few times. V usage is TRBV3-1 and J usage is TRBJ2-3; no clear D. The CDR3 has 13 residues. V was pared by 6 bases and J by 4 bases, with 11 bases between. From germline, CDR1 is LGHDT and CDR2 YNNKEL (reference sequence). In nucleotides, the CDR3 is TGTGCCAGCAGATCGAACGCAGCAGATACGCAGTATTTT. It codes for CASRSNAADTQYF.

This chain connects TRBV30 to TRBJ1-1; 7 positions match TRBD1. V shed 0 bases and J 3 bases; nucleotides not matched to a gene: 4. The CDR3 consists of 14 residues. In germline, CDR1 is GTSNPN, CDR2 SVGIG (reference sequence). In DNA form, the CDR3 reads TGTGCCTGGAGTGTAAGTACAGGGGACACTGAAGCTTTCTTT. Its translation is CAWSVSTGDTEAFF.

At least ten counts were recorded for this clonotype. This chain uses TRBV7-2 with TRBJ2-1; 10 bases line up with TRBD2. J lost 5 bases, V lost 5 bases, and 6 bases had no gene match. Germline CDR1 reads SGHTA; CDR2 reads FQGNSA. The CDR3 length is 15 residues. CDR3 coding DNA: TGTGCCAGCAGCGAGGGACTAGCGTTCGACAATGAGCAGTTCTTC. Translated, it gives CASSEGLAFDNEQFF.

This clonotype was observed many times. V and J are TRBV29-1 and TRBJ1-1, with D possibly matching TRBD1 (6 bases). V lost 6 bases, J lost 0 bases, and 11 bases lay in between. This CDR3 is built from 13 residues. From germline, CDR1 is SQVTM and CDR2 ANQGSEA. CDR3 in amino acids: CSVLGTLNTEAFF. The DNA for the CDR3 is TGCAGCGTGTTAGGGACATTGAACACTGAAGCTTTCTTT.

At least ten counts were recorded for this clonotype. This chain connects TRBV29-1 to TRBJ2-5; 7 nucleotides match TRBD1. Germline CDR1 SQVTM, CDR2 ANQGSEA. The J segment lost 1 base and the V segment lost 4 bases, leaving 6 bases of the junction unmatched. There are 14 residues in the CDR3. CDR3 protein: CSVGAGTAQETQYF. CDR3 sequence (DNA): TGCAGCGTTGGGGCCGGGACAGCCCAAGAGACCCAGTACTTC. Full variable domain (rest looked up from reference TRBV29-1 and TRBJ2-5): SAVISQKPSRDICQRGTSLTIQCQVDSQVTMMFWYRQQPGQSLTLIATANQGSEATYESGFVIDKFPISRPNLTFSTLTVSNMSPEDSSIYLCSVGAGTAQETQYFGPGTRLLVL.

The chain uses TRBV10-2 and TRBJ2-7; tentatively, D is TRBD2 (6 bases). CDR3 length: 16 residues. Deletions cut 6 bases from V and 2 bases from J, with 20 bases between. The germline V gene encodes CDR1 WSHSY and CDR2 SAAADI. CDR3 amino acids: CASSGAGLGKTYEQYF. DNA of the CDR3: TGCGCCAGCAGCGGGGCGGGACTGGGGAAGACCTACGAGCAGTACTTC.

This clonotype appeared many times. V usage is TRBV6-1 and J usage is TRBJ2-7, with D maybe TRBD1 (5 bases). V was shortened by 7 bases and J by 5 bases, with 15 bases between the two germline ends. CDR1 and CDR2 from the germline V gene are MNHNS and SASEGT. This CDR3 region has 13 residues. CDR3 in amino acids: CASIDRGTHEQYF. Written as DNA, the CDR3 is TGTGCCAGCATCGATAGGGGAACCCACGAGCAGTACTTC.

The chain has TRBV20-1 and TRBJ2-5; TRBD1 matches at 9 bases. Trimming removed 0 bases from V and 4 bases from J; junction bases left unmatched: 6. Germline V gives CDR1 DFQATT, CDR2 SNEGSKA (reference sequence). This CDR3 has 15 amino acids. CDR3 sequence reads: CSARDRRQGVETQYF. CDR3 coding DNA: TGCAGTGCTAGAGATAGGCGACAGGGGGTAGAGACCCAGTACTTC.

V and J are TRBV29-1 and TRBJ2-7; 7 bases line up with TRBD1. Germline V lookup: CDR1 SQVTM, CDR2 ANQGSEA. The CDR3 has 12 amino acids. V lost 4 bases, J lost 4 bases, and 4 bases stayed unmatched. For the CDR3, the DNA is TGCAGCGTTGTCGGGACAGATTACGAGCAGTACTTC. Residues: CSVVGTDYEQYF.

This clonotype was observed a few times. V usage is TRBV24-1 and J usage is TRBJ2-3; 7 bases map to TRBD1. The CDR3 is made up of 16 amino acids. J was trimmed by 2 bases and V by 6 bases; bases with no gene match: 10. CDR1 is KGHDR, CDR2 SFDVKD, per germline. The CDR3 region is CATSITGEINTDTQYF. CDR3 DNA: TGTGCCACCAGTATTACAGGGGAAATAAACACAGATACGCAGTATTTT.

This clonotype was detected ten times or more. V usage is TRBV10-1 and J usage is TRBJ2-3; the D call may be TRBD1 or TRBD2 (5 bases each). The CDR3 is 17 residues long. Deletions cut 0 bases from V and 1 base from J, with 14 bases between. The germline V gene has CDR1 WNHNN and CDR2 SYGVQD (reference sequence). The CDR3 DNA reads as TGCGCCAGCAGTGAGTCTGTAAGGTTGGGGGGCACAGATACGCAGTATTTT. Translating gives CASSESVRLGGTDTQYF.